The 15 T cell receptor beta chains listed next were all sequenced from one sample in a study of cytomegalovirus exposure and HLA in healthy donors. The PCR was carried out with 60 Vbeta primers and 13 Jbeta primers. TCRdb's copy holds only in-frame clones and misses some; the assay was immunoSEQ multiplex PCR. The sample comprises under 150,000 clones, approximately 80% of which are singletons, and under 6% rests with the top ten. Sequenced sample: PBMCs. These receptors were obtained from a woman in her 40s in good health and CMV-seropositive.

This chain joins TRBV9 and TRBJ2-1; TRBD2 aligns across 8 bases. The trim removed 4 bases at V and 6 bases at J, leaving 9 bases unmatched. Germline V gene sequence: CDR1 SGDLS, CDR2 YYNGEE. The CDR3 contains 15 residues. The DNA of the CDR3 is TGTGCCAGCAGCCCCGACGGGGGGGCGGGCAATGAGCAGTTCTTC. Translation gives CASSPDGGAGNEQFF.

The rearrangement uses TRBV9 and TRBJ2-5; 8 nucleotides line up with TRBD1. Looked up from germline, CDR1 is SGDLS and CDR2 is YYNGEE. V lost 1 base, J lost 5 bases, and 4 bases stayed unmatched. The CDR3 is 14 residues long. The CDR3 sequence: CASSVTGGSETQYF. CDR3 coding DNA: TGTGCCAGCAGCGTAACAGGGGGATCGGAGACCCAGTACTTC.

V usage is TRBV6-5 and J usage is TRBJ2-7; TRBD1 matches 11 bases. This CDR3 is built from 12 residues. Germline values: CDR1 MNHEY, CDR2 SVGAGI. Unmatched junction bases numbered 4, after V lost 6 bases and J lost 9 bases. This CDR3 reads CASSPDRGRQYF. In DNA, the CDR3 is TGTGCCAGCAGCCCGGACAGGGGGCGGCAGTACTTC.

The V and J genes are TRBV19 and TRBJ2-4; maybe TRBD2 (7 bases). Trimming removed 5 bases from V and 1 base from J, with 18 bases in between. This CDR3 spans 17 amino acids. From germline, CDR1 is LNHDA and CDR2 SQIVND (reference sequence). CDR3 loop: CASSGEAGGLAKNIQYF. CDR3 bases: TGTGCCAGTAGTGGAGAGGCCGGGGGGCTGGCCAAAAACATTCAGTACTTC.

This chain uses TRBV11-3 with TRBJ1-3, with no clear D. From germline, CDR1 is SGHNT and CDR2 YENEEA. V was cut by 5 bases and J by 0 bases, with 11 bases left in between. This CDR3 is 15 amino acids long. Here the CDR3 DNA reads TGTGCCAGCAGCCATGGCGGAAGCTCTGGAAACACCATATATTTT. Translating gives CASSHGGSSGNTIYF. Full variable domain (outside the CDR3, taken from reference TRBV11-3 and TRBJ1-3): EAGVVQSPRYKIIEKKQPVAFWCNPISGHNTLYWYLQNLGQGPELLIRYENEEAVDDSQLPKDRFSAERLKGVDSTLKIQPAELGDSAVYLCASSHGGSSGNTIYFGEGSWLTVV.

The CDR3 spells CASSRLAGINTGELFF. Here the CDR3 DNA reads TGCGCCAGCAGCCGACTAGCGGGAATCAACACCGGGGAGCTGTTTTTT. This chain uses TRBV5-1 with TRBJ2-2; 11 nucleotides agree with TRBD2. Trimming took 4 bases from V and 2 from J; bases not matched to a gene: 4. CDR1 SGHRS and CDR2 YFSETQ come from the germline V gene. The CDR3 extends over 16 amino acids.

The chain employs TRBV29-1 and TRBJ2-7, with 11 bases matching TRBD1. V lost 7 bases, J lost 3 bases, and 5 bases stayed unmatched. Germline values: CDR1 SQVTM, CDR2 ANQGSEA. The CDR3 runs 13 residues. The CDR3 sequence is CSAGQGADYEQYF. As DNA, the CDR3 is TGCAGCGCAGGACAGGGGGCGGACTACGAGCAGTACTTC.

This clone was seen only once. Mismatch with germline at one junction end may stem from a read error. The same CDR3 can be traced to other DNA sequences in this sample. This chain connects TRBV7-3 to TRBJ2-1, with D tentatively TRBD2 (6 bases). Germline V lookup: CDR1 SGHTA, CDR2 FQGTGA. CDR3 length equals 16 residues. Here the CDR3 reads CASSLTGLNSYNEQFF. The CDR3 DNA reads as TGTGCCAGCAGCCTAACGGGACTCAATTCCTACAATGAGCAGTTCTTC.

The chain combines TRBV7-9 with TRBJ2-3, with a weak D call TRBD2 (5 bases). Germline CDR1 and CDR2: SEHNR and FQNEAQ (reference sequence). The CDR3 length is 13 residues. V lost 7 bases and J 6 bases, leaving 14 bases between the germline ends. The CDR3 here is CASNQAVPDTQYF. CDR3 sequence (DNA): TGTGCCAGCAACCAAGCGGTTCCCGATACGCAGTATTTT.

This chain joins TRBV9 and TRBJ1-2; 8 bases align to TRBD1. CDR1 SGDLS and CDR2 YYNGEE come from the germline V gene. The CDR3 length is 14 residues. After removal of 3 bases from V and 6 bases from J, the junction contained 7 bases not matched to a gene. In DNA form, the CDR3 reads TGTGCCAGCAGCGCGACGGACAGGGCGGATGGCTACACCTTC. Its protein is CASSATDRADGYTF.

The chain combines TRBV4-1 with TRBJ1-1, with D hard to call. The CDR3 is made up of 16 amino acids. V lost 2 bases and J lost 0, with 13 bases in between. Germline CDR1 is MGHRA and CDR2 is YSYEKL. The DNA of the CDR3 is TGCGCCAGCAGCCAAAACGTAGGAGAGATGAACACTGAAGCTTTCTTT. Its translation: CASSQNVGEMNTEAFF.

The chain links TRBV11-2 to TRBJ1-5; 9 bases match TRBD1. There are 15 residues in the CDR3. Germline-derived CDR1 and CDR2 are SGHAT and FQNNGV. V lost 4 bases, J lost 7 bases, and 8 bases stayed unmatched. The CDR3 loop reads CASSSGTGSGQPQHF. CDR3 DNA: TGTGCCAGCAGCTCCGGGACAGGGTCTGGGCAGCCCCAGCATTTT. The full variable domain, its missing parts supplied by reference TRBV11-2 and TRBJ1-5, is EAGVAQSPRYKIIEKRQSVAFWCNPISGHATLYWYQQILGQGPKLLIQFQNNGVVDDSQLPKDRFSAERLKGVDSTLKIQPAKLEDSAVYLCASSSGTGSGQPQHFGDGTRLSIL.

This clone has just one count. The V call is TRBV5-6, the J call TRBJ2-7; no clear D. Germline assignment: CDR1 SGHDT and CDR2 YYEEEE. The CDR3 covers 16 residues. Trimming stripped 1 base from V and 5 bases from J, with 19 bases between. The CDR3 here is CASSLRSSFGFHEQYF. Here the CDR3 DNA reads TGTGCCAGCAGCTTGCGGTCATCGTTCGGTTTCCACGAGCAGTACTTC.

The CDR3 DNA reads as TGTGCCAGCAGTCGGACAGTGAACACTGAAGCTTTCTTT. Protein sequence: CASSRTVNTEAFF. This chain connects TRBV11-3 to TRBJ1-1; D perhaps matches TRBD1 (6 bases). V was cut by 6 bases and J by 0 bases, with 8 bases left in between. The CDR3 covers 13 residues. Germline V gives CDR1 SGHNT, CDR2 YENEEA. The full variable domain, with the rest looked up from reference TRBV11-3 and TRBJ1-1, is EAGVVQSPRYKIIEKKQPVAFWCNPISGHNTLYWYLQNLGQGPELLIRYENEEAVDDSQLPKDRFSAERLKGVDSTLKIQPAELGDSAVYLCASSRTVNTEAFFGQGTRLTVV.

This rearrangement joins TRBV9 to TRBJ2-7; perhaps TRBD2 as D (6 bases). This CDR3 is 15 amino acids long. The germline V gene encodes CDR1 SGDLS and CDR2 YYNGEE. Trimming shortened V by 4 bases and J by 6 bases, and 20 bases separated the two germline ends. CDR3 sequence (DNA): TGTGCCAGCAGCCCCACGACTAGTAGGTCACGCGAGCAGTACTTC. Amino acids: CASSPTTSRSREQYF. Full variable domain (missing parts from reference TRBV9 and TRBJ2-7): DSGVTQTPKHLITATGQRVTLRCSPRSGDLSVYWYQQSLDQGLQFLIQYYNGEERAKGNILERFSAQQFPDLHSELNLSSLELGDSALYFCASSPTTSRSREQYFGPGTRLTVT.